This TCR beta chain was captured in a study of blood T cells in healthy people across ages. The CDR3 consists of 19 residues. Trimming at V came to 3 bases and at J to 0 bases, leaving 14 bases not matched to a gene. CDR1 SGHAT and CDR2 FQNNGV come from the germline V gene. This clonotype was seen only a few times. As yet, its antigen is unknown. For the second PCR, which ran for roughly 6 to 12 cycles, a sample-barcoded 5' primer and a J-beta primer mix were used. A 12-random-nucleotide template-switch adaptor tagged each cDNA molecule. Individual samples furnished no less than 3 million CDR3-containing paired-end reads apiece. Each CDR3 protein gets one entry after TCRdb re-called the 5' RACE reads with MiXCR. The table has about 830,000 distinct CDR3 sequences, 58% seen once. Study results and caveats: A strong correlation was found between TCR beta diversity and the percentage of naive T cells.

The specimen was blood. The origin of this receptor is a man between 25 and 39 years old in good health. This chain connects TRBV11-2 to TRBJ2-4; 7 bases are shared with TRBD2. The CDR3 loop reads CASSLGLAVGYLAKNIQYF. CDR3 in DNA: TGTGCCAGCAGCTTGGGGCTAGCGGTAGGATACCTAGCCAAAAACATTCAGTACTTC.